The clone carrying this T cell receptor beta chain was observed many times. The antigen remains undetermined. This CDR3 has 15 amino acids. V was clipped by 1 base and J by 3 bases; unmatched bases: 4. Germline V CDR1 and CDR2: SGHVS, FQNEAQ. This specimen comes from a study of Graves' ophthalmopathy and Graves' hyperthyroidism. General study results and limits: A 13-signature model separated ophthalmopathy from stable hyperthyroidism, about 90% sensitivity, 65% to 82% specificity.

The sequenced template was RNA, covering the TCR beta CDR3 region. RT-PCR with HTBI primers came first, then second-round multiplex PCR. MiXCR, run by TCRdb on the multiplex PCR reads, gives a single entry per CDR3 protein. Of about 340,000 distinct CDR3 sequences in the sample, roughly a sixth were seen once. This sequence originates from an adult man with Graves' ophthalmopathy. The specimen was peripheral blood. The rearrangement joins TRBV7-8 to TRBJ2-7; 9 nucleotides agree with TRBD1. The CDR3 here is CASSLGGQGLYEQYF. CDR3 in DNA: TGTGCCAGCAGCTTAGGGGGACAGGGACTCTACGAGCAGTACTTC.